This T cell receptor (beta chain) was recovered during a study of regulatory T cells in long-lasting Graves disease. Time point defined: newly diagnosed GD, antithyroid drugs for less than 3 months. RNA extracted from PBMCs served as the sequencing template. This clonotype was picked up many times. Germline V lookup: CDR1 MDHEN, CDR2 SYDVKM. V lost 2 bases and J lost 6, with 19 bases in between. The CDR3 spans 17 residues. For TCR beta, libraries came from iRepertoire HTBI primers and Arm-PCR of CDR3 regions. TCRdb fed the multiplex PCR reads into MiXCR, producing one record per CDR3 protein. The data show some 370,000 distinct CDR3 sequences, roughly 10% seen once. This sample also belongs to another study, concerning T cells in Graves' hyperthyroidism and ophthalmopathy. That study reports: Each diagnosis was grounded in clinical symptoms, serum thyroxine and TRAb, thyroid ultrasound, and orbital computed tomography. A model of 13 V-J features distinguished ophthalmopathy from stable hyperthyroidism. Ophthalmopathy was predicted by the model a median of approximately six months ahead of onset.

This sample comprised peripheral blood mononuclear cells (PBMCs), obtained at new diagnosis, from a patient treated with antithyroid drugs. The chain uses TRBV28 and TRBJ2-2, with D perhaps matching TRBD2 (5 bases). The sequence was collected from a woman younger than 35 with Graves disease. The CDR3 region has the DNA TGTGCCAGCAGTTTAATGTCGGGAATCCCCGATGCCGGGGAGCTGTTTTTT. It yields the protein CASSLMSGIPDAGELFF.